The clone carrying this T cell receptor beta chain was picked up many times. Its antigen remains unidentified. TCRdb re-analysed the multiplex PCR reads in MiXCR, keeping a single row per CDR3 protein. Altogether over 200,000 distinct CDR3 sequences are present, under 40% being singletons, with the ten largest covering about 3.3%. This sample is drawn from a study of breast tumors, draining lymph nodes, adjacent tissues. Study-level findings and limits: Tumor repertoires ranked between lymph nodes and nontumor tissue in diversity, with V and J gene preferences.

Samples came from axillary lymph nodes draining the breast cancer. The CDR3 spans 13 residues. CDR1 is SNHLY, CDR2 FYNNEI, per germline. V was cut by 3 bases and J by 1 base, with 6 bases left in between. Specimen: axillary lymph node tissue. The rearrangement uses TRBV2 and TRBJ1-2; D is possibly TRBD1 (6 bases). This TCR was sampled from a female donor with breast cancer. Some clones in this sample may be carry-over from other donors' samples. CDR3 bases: TGTGCCAGCAGTGACAGGGGTAACTATGGCTACACCTTC. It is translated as CASSDRGNYGYTF.